Following are 28 T cell receptor beta chains from one sample sequenced in a study of CD8 T cells in Susac syndrome. An amount of RNA that ranged from about 0.45 to 1 ug was reverse transcribed with random hexamers. TCRdb ran MiXCR on the immunoSEQ multiplex PCR reads and lists one entry per CDR3 protein. The repertoire holds about 190,000 distinct CDR3 sequences, with approximately 95% as singletons. Sequenced material: CD4+ T cells from PBMCs. The receptors come from a human donor in good health.

This clonotype was seen just once. The rearrangement joins TRBV5-6 to TRBJ2-6; a possible D gene is TRBD2 (5 bases). This CDR3 region has 16 residues. Germline CDR1 is SGHDT and CDR2 is YYEEEE. V gave up 4 bases and J gave up 0 bases, with 11 bases separating them. The CDR3 loop is CASSGGPSSGANVLTF. In DNA, the CDR3 is TGTGCCAGCAGCGGCGGGCCAAGCTCTGGGGCCAACGTCCTGACTTTC.

The V call is TRBV9, the J call TRBJ2-1, with D possibly matching TRBD2 (5 bases). Trimming took off 0 bases at V and 7 bases at J, with 8 bases between the two ends. The CDR3 extends over 13 amino acids. Germline-derived CDR1 and CDR2 are SGDLS and YYNGEE. CDR3 sequence (DNA): TGTGCCAGCAGCGTAGCTACGGGGAATGAGCAGTTCTTC. Protein: CASSVATGNEQFF.

The chain uses TRBV7-2 and TRBJ2-5; 10 nucleotides line up with TRBD1. Trimming at V came to 5 bases and at J to 5 bases, leaving 5 bases not matched to a gene. CDR3 length equals 14 residues. Germline loops: CDR1 SGHTA, CDR2 FQGNSA. The DNA for the CDR3 is TGTGCCAGCAGCCCGGGACAGGGGTTTGAGACCCAGTACTTC. Protein product: CASSPGQGFETQYF.

This clonotype was observed a handful of times. The V call is TRBV13, the J call TRBJ2-4, with a tentative D call TRBD1 (6 bases). Germline loops: CDR1 PRHDT, CDR2 FYEKMQ (reference sequence). This CDR3 region has 15 residues. V was pared by 3 bases and J by 6 bases, with 15 bases between. The CDR3 loop is CASSLTGRGRNIQYF. In nucleotides, the CDR3 is TGTGCCAGCAGCTTGACAGGAAGGGGGAGAAACATTCAGTACTTC.

The table lists this clonotype with a count of one. The rearrangement links TRBV2 to TRBJ2-3, with D possibly matching TRBD2 (6 bases). Germline CDR1 reads SNHLY; CDR2 reads FYNNEI. The CDR3 has 13 residues. V lost 6 bases and J lost 6, with 13 bases in between. The CDR3 spells CASRGTLWDTQYF. Here the CDR3 DNA reads TGTGCCAGCAGGGGGACTCTCTGGGATACGCAGTATTTT.

This rearrangement joins TRBV11-1 to TRBJ2-4; 8 nucleotides align to TRBD1. The germline gives CDR1 SGHAT, CDR2 FQDESV (reference sequence). The junction had 12 bases not matched to a gene; V was cut back by 5 bases and J by 6 bases. CDR3 length equals 16 residues. Here the CDR3 DNA reads TGTGCCAGCAGCCGCCGATTGGGAGGACAGGGAAACATTCAGTACTTC. Residues: CASSRRLGGQGNIQYF.

This chain links TRBV28 with TRBJ1-6; 7 positions match TRBD1. There are 14 residues in the CDR3. Germline-derived CDR1 and CDR2 are MDHEN and SYDVKM. Trimming at V came to 2 bases and at J to 7 bases, leaving 2 bases not matched to a gene. The CDR3 reads CASSLETGNSPLHF. DNA of the CDR3: TGTGCCAGCAGTTTAGAGACAGGGAATTCACCCCTCCACTTT.

The chain has TRBV29-1 and TRBJ1-3; TRBD1 might be the D (6 bases). The V end lost 5 bases, the J end lost 3 bases, and 11 bases lay between the germline ends. CDR1 SQVTM and CDR2 ANQGSEA come from the germline V gene. The CDR3 loop spans 13 amino acids. The CDR3 loop is CSVKTGLGNTIYF. CDR3 coding DNA: TGCAGCGTTAAAACAGGGCTTGGAAACACCATATATTTT.

The genes are TRBV5-1 and TRBJ2-1, with D possibly being TRBD1 (6 bases). Trimming left V 3 bases short and J 2 bases short, with 15 bases between. The CDR3 contains 16 residues. CDR1 is SGHRS, CDR2 YFSETQ, per germline. CDR3 amino acids: CASSSPGASTYNEQFF. Here the CDR3 DNA reads TGCGCCAGCAGCTCACCAGGGGCCAGCACCTACAATGAGCAGTTCTTC.

The sample holds one count of this clonotype. The chain employs TRBV7-2 and TRBJ1-2, with unresolved D. This CDR3 region has 16 residues. Trimming stripped 5 bases from V and 3 bases from J, with 19 bases between. Germline values: CDR1 SGHTA, CDR2 FQGNSA. The CDR3 sequence is CASSPQALAGDYGYTF. As DNA, the CDR3 is TGTGCCAGCAGCCCCCAGGCCCTGGCAGGCGACTATGGCTACACCTTC.

The chain uses TRBV9 and TRBJ1-1; a possible D gene is TRBD1 (5 bases). CDR3 length: 14 amino acids. Germline CDR1 and CDR2: SGDLS and YYNGEE. Trimming removed 3 bases at V and 3 bases at J, with 12 bases between. This CDR3 reads CASSEGVQDTEAFF. The CDR3 DNA follows: TGTGCCAGCAGCGAAGGGGTCCAGGACACTGAAGCTTTCTTT.

The chain carries TRBV6-2 or TRBV6-3 and TRBJ2-7, with unresolved D. CDR1 and CDR2 (germline): MNHEY, SVGEGT. The CDR3 covers 14 residues. V was cut by 5 bases and J by 4 bases, with 15 bases left in between. The CDR3 DNA is TGTGCCAGCAGTCCATTGCCGCCAGTTTACGAGCAGTACTTC. This encodes CASSPLPPVYEQYF.

The chain combines TRBV10-2 with TRBJ1-2; maybe TRBD1 (6 bases). The CDR3 is 17 amino acids. With 2 bases removed from V and 3 bases from J, the gap between germline ends came to 19 bases. CDR1 WSHSY and CDR2 SAAADI come from the germline V gene. CDR3 loop: CASSEPGTGFGYYGYTF. Written as DNA, the CDR3 is TGCGCCAGCAGTGAGCCCGGCACAGGGTTTGGCTACTATGGCTACACCTTC.

Only one count was recorded for this clonotype. The CDR3 here is CASTKTGGNQPQHF. The CDR3 nucleotides are TGTGCCAGCACTAAAACAGGCGGTAATCAGCCCCAGCATTTT. The rearrangement uses TRBV12-3 or TRBV12-4 and TRBJ1-5; D perhaps matches TRBD1 (5 bases). CDR3 length: 14 amino acids. Trimming took off 7 bases at V and 4 bases at J, with 14 bases between the two ends.

Only one count was recorded for this clonotype. V usage is TRBV28 and J usage is TRBJ2-1; TRBD2 agrees at 14 bases. CDR3 length: 16 residues. CDR1 is MDHEN and CDR2 is SYDVKM in the germline V gene. V lost 5 bases to trimming and J lost 9 bases; unmatched junction nucleotides: 9. CDR3 coding DNA: TGTGCCAGCAGTATCCCGGGACTAGCGGGGGTAGGTGAGCAGTTCTTC. It is translated as CASSIPGLAGVGEQFF.

This clonotype was seen once. The V call is TRBV2, the J call TRBJ2-7; D gene unclear. The CDR3 has 13 residues. Trimming removed 3 bases at V and 4 bases at J, with 10 bases between. Per the germline V gene, CDR1 is SNHLY and CDR2 is FYNNEI. The CDR3 sequence is CASSDWQLYEQYV. CDR3 DNA: TGTGCCAGCAGTGACTGGCAGTTATACGAGCAGTACGTC.

The chain carries TRBV7-2 and TRBJ2-3; possibly TRBD2 for D (7 bases). This CDR3 is 17 amino acids long. CDR1 is SGHTA and CDR2 is FQGNSA in the germline V gene. Trimming took off 3 bases at V and 4 bases at J, with 20 bases between the two ends. The CDR3 here is CASSFPRGARPPDTQYF. The CDR3 DNA reads as TGTGCCAGCAGCTTTCCCCGGGGGGCCAGACCTCCAGATACGCAGTATTTT.

The chain employs TRBV27 and TRBJ1-4; the D is unclear. The V and J ends lost 2 bases and 0 bases respectively, with 13 bases between them. This CDR3 has 17 residues. CDR1 MNHEY and CDR2 SMNVEV come from the germline V gene (reference sequence). The CDR3 protein is CASSLDGVTATNEKLFF. In DNA, the CDR3 is TGTGCCAGCAGTTTAGACGGAGTGACTGCAACTAATGAAAAACTGTTTTTT.

The V gene is TRBV10-3, the J gene TRBJ1-1; possibly TRBD1 for D (5 bases). This CDR3 is built from 11 residues. The germline V gene encodes CDR1 ENHRY and CDR2 SYGVKD. V gave up 10 bases and J gave up 1 base, with 7 bases separating them. CDR3 protein: CASGQNTEAFF. CDR3 DNA sequence: TGTGCCAGCGGACAGAACACTGAAGCTTTCTTT.

The chain carries TRBV5-1 and TRBJ2-7; 9 nucleotides agree with TRBD1. The CDR3 loop spans 17 amino acids. The V gene's germline CDR1 is SGHRS and CDR2 YFSETQ. V dropped 1 base and J dropped 4; count of bases not matched to a gene: 12. The CDR3 DNA reads as TGCGCCAGCAGCTTGACCCAACAGGGGGCGAACACTTACGAGCAGTACTTC. Protein: CASSLTQQGANTYEQYF. Variable domain in full (rest from reference TRBV5-1 and TRBJ2-7): KAGVTQTPRYLIKTRGQQVTLSCSPISGHRSVSWYQQTPGQGLQFLFEYFSETQRNKGNFPGRFSGRQFSNSRSEMNVSTLELGDSALYLCASSLTQQGANTYEQYFGPGTRLTVT.

V gene TRBV9 combines with J gene TRBJ1-1, with TRBD1 matching 8 bases. The CDR3 consists of 14 residues. J gave up 4 bases and V 2 bases, and 4 bases lay outside the gene matches. Germline loops: CDR1 SGDLS, CDR2 YYNGEE. The CDR3 loop reads CASSVGQGATEAFF. In DNA, the CDR3 is TGTGCCAGCAGCGTCGGGCAGGGGGCCACTGAAGCTTTCTTT.

The rearrangement uses TRBV7-2 and TRBJ1-1, with D hard to call. With 1 base removed from V and 4 bases from J, the gap between germline ends came to 10 bases. Germline CDR1 reads SGHTA; CDR2 reads FQGNSA. The CDR3 has 14 residues. CDR3 nucleotides: TGTGCCAGCAGCTTAGGCGGTTTAGGCACTGAAGCTTTCTTT. Translated, it gives CASSLGGLGTEAFF.

The gene calls are TRBV6-1 and TRBJ1-1, with unresolved D. The CDR3 has 13 amino acids. Trimming took 9 bases from V and 0 from J, leaving 11 bases between them. The germline V gene has CDR1 MNHNS and CDR2 SASEGT. The CDR3 nucleotides read TGTGCCAGTCTCGGGGTCATGAACACTGAAGCTTTCTTT. Residues: CASLGVMNTEAFF.

The rearrangement links TRBV14 to TRBJ2-2; D may be TRBD2 (5 bases). Trimming stripped 1 base from V and 5 bases from J, with 11 bases between. Germline V gene lookup returns CDR1 SGHDN and CDR2 FVKESK. CDR3 length: 15 residues. DNA of the CDR3: TGTGCCAGCAGCCAAGTCCGGGGTGGTACCGGGGAGCTGTTTTTT. Translation gives CASSQVRGGTGELFF.

V and J are TRBV20-1 and TRBJ2-5; the D is unclear. The CDR3 length is 14 residues. Per the germline V gene, CDR1 is DFQATT and CDR2 is SNEGSKA (reference sequence). The V gene lost 4 bases and the J gene lost 0 bases, with 12 bases spanning the gap. The DNA for the CDR3 is TGCAGTGCTAAGGATCGCCGGTACCAAGAGACCCAGTACTTC. This translates into CSAKDRRYQETQYF.

The V and J genes are TRBV28 and TRBJ2-3; 7 positions agree with TRBD2. The V segment lost 8 bases and the J segment 4 bases; nucleotides outside the gene matches: 12. The CDR3 extends over 15 amino acids. The germline V gene encodes CDR1 MDHEN and CDR2 SYDVKM. CDR3 residues: CASLVVSGASDTQYF. The CDR3 region has the DNA TGTGCCAGCCTTGTAGTGAGCGGGGCTTCAGATACGCAGTATTTT.

The chain uses TRBV14 and TRBJ2-5; no definite D call. CDR1 and CDR2 (germline): SGHDN, FVKESK. V was clipped by 3 bases and J by 0 bases, with 11 bases between them. The CDR3 runs 15 residues. The CDR3 is CASSHDTLYQETQYF. In DNA, the CDR3 is TGTGCCAGCAGCCATGACACCCTGTACCAAGAGACCCAGTACTTC.

This clonotype was counted only a few times. The chain has TRBV18 and TRBJ2-7; 7 nucleotides align to TRBD2. The junction had 12 bases not matched to a gene; V was cut back by 8 bases and J by 2 bases. Per germline, CDR1 KGHSH and CDR2 LQKENI. The length of the CDR3 is 15 residues. The CDR3: CASTSYSGGTYEQYF. The CDR3 DNA reads TGTGCCAGCACCAGCTACTCCGGGGGGACCTACGAGCAGTACTTC.